This entry is about one T cell receptor (beta chain). Only in-frame clones appear in the TCRdb table, and some are missing; sequencing was by immunoSEQ multiplex PCR. The table has a few hundred thousand clones, roughly 86% seen once. The data are from a study of blood T cell repertoires in COVID-19. About the research overall: Sites in the United States, Italy and Spain provided acute and convalescent COVID-19 samples.

Sequenced sample: peripheral blood. This TCR came from a woman aged 45-65 years with acute or convalescent COVID-19.

The CDR3 bases are TGTGCCAGCAGGGAGAGCGGGAGGGGGTACGAGCAGTACTTC. Its protein product is CASRESGRGYEQYF. J is TRBJ2-7 and V is TRBV28, with 10 bases matching TRBD2. The CDR3 length is 14 residues. Germline V gene data show CDR1 as MDHEN and CDR2 as SYDVKM. V lost 6 bases and J lost 4; bases outside the gene matches: 6. The whole variable domain, remainder taken from reference TRBV28 and TRBJ2-7, is DVKVTQSSRYLVKRTGEKVFLECVQDMDHENMFWYRQDPGLGLRLIYFSYDVKMKEKGDIPEGYSVSREKKERFSLILESASTNQTSMYLCASRESGRGYEQYFGPGTRLTVT.